The 9 T cell receptor beta chains below come from one sample, sequenced in a study of cytomegalovirus exposure and HLA in healthy donors (dated by TCRdb to the late 2010s). Libraries were built with the immunoSEQ multiplex PCR assay. A mixture of 60 forward primers for TCR Vbeta segments and 13 reverse primers for TCR Jbeta segments was used in the multiplex PCR. TCRdb took over this immuneACCESS table, retaining in-frame rearrangements with V and J assigned. Such tables are incomplete; in checked studies, under half of the missing clones stem from an unresolved V gene, and the remainder is unexplained. Within this sample are 150,000 to 250,000 clones, with more than 75% of them counted one time only. Of the sample, under 7.5% falls within the top ten clones. Material for sequencing was PBMCs. These receptors were taken from a woman between 45 and 65 years old in good health and CMV-seropositive.

This chain uses TRBV5-4 with TRBJ2-3; 8 nucleotides align to TRBD2. Trimming removed 4 bases from V and 2 bases from J; junction bases left unmatched: 6. The CDR3 is made up of 15 amino acids. Germline V gene data show CDR1 as SGHNT and CDR2 as YYREEE (reference sequence). The CDR3 nucleotides read TGTGCCAGCAGCCGGGGGGGGCTGAACACAGATACGCAGTATTTT. Amino acid sequence: CASSRGGLNTDTQYF. Full variable domain (rest looked up from reference TRBV5-4 and TRBJ2-3): ETGVTQSPTHLIKTRGQQVTLRCSSQSGHNTVSWYQQALGQGPQFIFQYYREEENGRGNFPPRFSGLQFPNYSSELNVNALELDDSALYLCASSRGGLNTDTQYFGPGTRLTVL.

In nucleotides, the CDR3 is TGTGCCAGCAGCCGCGGACAGGGGAGGTCCTACGAGCAGTACTTC. This gives the protein CASSRGQGRSYEQYF. This rearrangement joins TRBV5-4 to TRBJ2-7; 9 nucleotides line up with TRBD1. After removal of 4 bases from V and 1 base from J, the junction contained 6 bases not matched to a gene. This CDR3 is built from 15 residues. Germline V gene lookup returns CDR1 SGHNT and CDR2 YYREEE (reference sequence).

The genes are TRBV2 and TRBJ1-2; 9 bases map to TRBD1. Germline-derived CDR1 and CDR2 are SNHLY and FYNNEI. Trimming at V came to 5 bases and at J to 5 bases, leaving 3 bases not matched to a gene. CDR3 size: 13 residues. CDR3 in amino acids: CASSYRGRYGYTF. The CDR3 DNA is TGTGCCAGCAGTTACAGGGGGCGGTATGGCTACACCTTC.

The chain is built from TRBV7-9 and TRBJ2-7, with D unresolved. With 4 bases removed from V and 6 bases from J, the gap between germline ends came to 7 bases. The CDR3 consists of 11 residues. CDR1 is SEHNR, CDR2 FQNEAQ, per germline (reference sequence). The CDR3 loop is CASSSGPEQYF. CDR3 nucleotide sequence: TGTGCCAGCAGCTCGGGTCCCGAGCAGTACTTC.

J is TRBJ2-1 and V is TRBV30, with 10 bases fitting TRBD2. The CDR3 is 20 amino acids. Germline lookup yields CDR1 GTSNPN and CDR2 SVGIG (reference sequence). The V segment lost 0 bases and the J segment 0 bases; nucleotides outside the gene matches: 14. The CDR3 loop reads CAWSVGLGLAFGSSYNEQFF. The CDR3 DNA reads as TGTGCCTGGAGTGTAGGGCTGGGACTAGCGTTCGGTAGCTCCTACAATGAGCAGTTCTTC.

J is TRBJ2-1 and V is TRBV6-5; 12 nucleotides match TRBD2. This CDR3 contains 15 residues. J was trimmed by 7 bases and V by 5 bases; bases with no gene match: 6. CDR1 is MNHEY and CDR2 is SVGAGI in the germline V gene. This CDR3 is CASSQRLAGVNEQFF. The DNA for the CDR3 is TGTGCCAGCAGTCAGCGACTAGCGGGAGTGAATGAGCAGTTCTTC.

The rearrangement joins TRBV5-1 to TRBJ2-1, with 7 nucleotides matching TRBD1. This CDR3 is 15 amino acids long. V trimming: 5 bases; J trimming: 0 bases; junction bases outside the gene matches: 5. Germline V gene sequence: CDR1 SGHRS, CDR2 YFSETQ. The CDR3 nucleotides are TGCGCCAGCAGTCCCGGGACAGACTCCTACAATGAGCAGTTCTTC. It specifies CASSPGTDSYNEQFF. Full variable domain (remainder filled in from reference TRBV5-1 and TRBJ2-1): KAGVTQTPRYLIKTRGQQVTLSCSPISGHRSVSWYQQTPGQGLQFLFEYFSETQRNKGNFPGRFSGRQFSNSRSEMNVSTLELGDSALYLCASSPGTDSYNEQFFGPGTRLTVL.

This chain connects TRBV11-2 to TRBJ1-5; 8 nucleotides line up with TRBD1. CDR3 length: 16 amino acids. Germline V gene data show CDR1 as SGHAT and CDR2 as FQNNGV. Unmatched junction bases numbered 7, after V lost 0 bases and J lost 6 bases. The CDR3 spells CASSLDLGQGTQPQHF. CDR3 coding DNA: TGTGCCAGCAGCTTAGATTTAGGACAGGGCACTCAGCCCCAGCATTTT.

V usage is TRBV6-5 and J usage is TRBJ2-7, with TRBD1 matching 9 bases. After removal of 9 bases from V and 6 bases from J, the junction contained 3 bases not matched to a gene. The CDR3 is 11 amino acids. Germline CDR1 MNHEY, CDR2 SVGAGI. CDR3 in DNA: TGTGCCAGTACAGGGGGCGCCGAGCAGTACTTC. This gives the protein CASTGGAEQYF.